This TCR beta chain was profiled in a study of neoadjuvant nivolumab and ipilimumab in lung cancer. Repertoires were generated with immunoSEQ multiplex PCR, while TCRdb's copy carries only in-frame clones and drops some. Here the sample spans tens of thousands of clones, roughly 89% being singletons. Germline V gives CDR1 MDHEN, CDR2 SYDVKM. V lost 6 bases, J lost 0 bases, and 4 bases stayed unmatched. The CDR3 runs to 15 residues. Sequences were derived from peripheral blood, sampled before neoadjuvant nivolumab, alone or with ipilimumab. This clonotype originated in an adult with non-small cell lung cancer. V and J are TRBV28 and TRBJ2-1; 8 nucleotides line up with TRBD2. CDR3 in DNA: TGTGCCAGCAGCTTCACTAGCGGCTCCTACAATGAGCAGTTCTTC. This gives the protein CASSFTSGSYNEQFF.